Shown below are 15 T cell receptor beta chains from a single sample sequenced in a study of T cells after yellow fever vaccination. One entry per CDR3 protein results from TCRdb running MiXCR on the 5' RACE reads. The repertoire holds roughly 310,000 distinct CDR3 sequences, 3.6% seen once, with about 20% in the top ten. The sample consisted of PBMCs, taken on the day of the yellow fever booster vaccination. The receptors were sampled from a man between 18 and 35 years old who received the YFV17D yellow fever vaccine.

In this sample, this clonotype turned up many times. The chain combines TRBV7-8 with TRBJ2-5; 9 nucleotides line up with TRBD1. V trimming: 3 bases; J trimming: 5 bases; junction bases outside the gene matches: 4. The CDR3 has 14 residues. CDR1 is SGHVS, CDR2 FQNEAQ, per germline. The CDR3 DNA sequence: TGTGCCAGCAGCTTGGACAGGGGTAGTGAGACCCAGTACTTC. Its translation is CASSLDRGSETQYF.

V gene TRBV5-6 combines with J gene TRBJ2-5; TRBD1 aligns across 7 bases. Germline V lookup: CDR1 SGHDT, CDR2 YYEEEE. The V segment lost 5 bases and the J segment 10 bases; nucleotides outside the gene matches: 20. The CDR3 is made up of 16 amino acids. Written as DNA, the CDR3 is TGTGCCAGCAGTTCGTGGAATGCGGACAGGACATGGGACCAGTACTTC. Translation gives CASSSWNADRTWDQYF.

The rearrangement joins TRBV7-7 to TRBJ2-1; no firm D call. CDR3 length: 13 amino acids. Germline V CDR1 and CDR2: SSHAT, FNYEAQ (reference sequence). V dropped 1 base and J dropped 8 bases, with 9 bases sitting between them. In nucleotides, the CDR3 is TGTGCCAGCAGCTTAGAAGTCGGCGATGAGCAGTTCTTC. This sequence encodes CASSLEVGDEQFF. The full variable domain, in which reference TRBV7-7 and TRBJ2-1 provide the parts outside the CDR3, is GAGVSQSPRYKVTKRGQDVTLRCDPISSHATLYWYQQALGQGPEFLTYFNYEAQPDKSGLPSDRFSAERPEGSISTLTIQRTEQRDSAMYRCASSLEVGDEQFFGPGTRLTVL.

The chain has TRBV5-1 and TRBJ1-6, with a tentative D call TRBD1 (5 bases). This CDR3 has 15 residues. The germline V gene has CDR1 SGHRS and CDR2 YFSETQ. V was pared by 2 bases and J by 7 bases, with 13 bases between. This CDR3 reads CASSLAGSGNSPLHF. CDR3 DNA sequence: TGCGCCAGCAGCTTAGCAGGGTCTGGCAATTCACCCCTCCACTTT.

This clonotype was recorded at least ten times. One junction end does not reproduce the germline sequence, and a read error may be involved. The chain recombines TRBV4-3 with TRBJ2-1; D is ambiguous. The CDR3 length is 16 residues. Germline CDR1 is LGHNA and CDR2 is YSLEER. The CDR3: CASSRTPRFGYSEQFF. CDR3 bases: TGCGCCAGCAGCCGTACACCTAGGTTCGGCTACAGTGAGCAGTTCTTC.

This clonotype was seen at least ten times. V gene TRBV7-2 combines with J gene TRBJ2-4, with D uncertain. V was trimmed by 5 bases and J by 8 bases, leaving 16 bases between them. The CDR3 extends over 14 amino acids. The germline CDR1 and CDR2 sequences are SGHTA and FQGNSA. CDR3 protein: CASSPPGQPYIQYF. In nucleotides, the CDR3 is TGTGCCAGCAGCCCCCCTGGGCAGCCATACATTCAGTACTTC.

This clonotype was picked up many times. The V call is TRBV12-5, the J call TRBJ2-1, with 12 bases aligning to TRBD2. The CDR3 is 16 amino acids. The germline V gene has CDR1 LGHNT and CDR2 FRNRAP. With 0 bases clipped from V and 4 bases from J, the junction kept 1 base outside the gene matches. CDR3 sequence (DNA): TGTGCTAGTGGTTTGGTGCTAGCGGGGGGGTACAATGAGCAGTTCTTC. Its protein is CASGLVLAGGYNEQFF.

The sample holds a few counts of this clonotype. The chain recombines TRBV5-1 with TRBJ1-2; D call uncertain. This CDR3 has 13 residues. V gave up 3 bases and J gave up 2 bases, with 8 bases separating them. From germline, CDR1 is SGHRS and CDR2 YFSETQ. The CDR3 here is CASSSPENYGYTF. The CDR3 DNA is TGCGCCAGCAGCTCCCCTGAGAACTATGGCTACACCTTC.

This clonotype was counted many times. The V gene is TRBV27, the J gene TRBJ2-7, with 9 bases that match TRBD1. Trimming at V came to 6 bases and at J to 4 bases, leaving 7 bases not matched to a gene. The CDR3 spans 14 residues. Germline V gene sequence: CDR1 MNHEY, CDR2 SMNVEV (reference sequence). In DNA, the CDR3 is TGTGCCAGCAGCCAAGAGGGACAGGGATACGAGCAGTACTTC. It translates to CASSQEGQGYEQYF.

In its sample, this clonotype was seen many times. The V and J genes are TRBV12-3 or TRBV12-4 and TRBJ2-5; no reliable D call. The length of the CDR3 is 13 residues. V lost 4 bases, J lost 4 bases, and 10 bases lay in between. CDR3 sequence: CASSYQRGETQYF. As DNA, the CDR3 is TGTGCCAGCAGTTACCAGCGTGGAGAGACCCAGTACTTC.

This clonotype was seen repeatedly, ten times or more. This chain joins TRBV7-2 and TRBJ2-1; perhaps D is TRBD1 or TRBD2 (5 bases each). The V gene's germline CDR1 is SGHTA and CDR2 FQGNSA. Trimming took off 5 bases at V and 7 bases at J, with 15 bases between the two ends. The CDR3 runs 14 residues. The CDR3 region is CASSRGELLNEQFF. The CDR3 bases are TGTGCCAGCAGCCGAGGGGAGCTCTTGAATGAGCAGTTCTTC.

This clonotype has more than one count but fewer than ten. The gene calls are TRBV30 and TRBJ1-6; weak D call: TRBD1 (5 bases). The CDR3 extends over 13 amino acids. The V gene's germline CDR1 is GTSNPN and CDR2 SVGIG (reference sequence). V shed 5 bases and J shed 11 bases, with 16 bases lying between them. CDR3 DNA sequence: TGTGCCTGGGGGAGGGACCTTCAGGCACCCCTCCACTTT. Amino acid sequence: CAWGRDLQAPLHF.

About this clonotype: Since a much larger clone is just one base distant, this may be a read error. V is TRBV6-5 and J is TRBJ2-6, with D perhaps matching TRBD1 (6 bases). This CDR3 has 17 residues. Germline loops: CDR1 MNHEY, CDR2 SVGAGI. The CDR3 is CASSGNRALSGAIVLTF. CDR3 in DNA: TGTGCCAGCAGTGGAAACAGGGCCCTCTCTGGGGCCATCGTCCTGACTTTC.

This clonotype was seen repeatedly, ten times or more. V is TRBV20-1 and J is TRBJ1-5, with TRBD1 as a possible D gene (6 bases). Germline CDR1 and CDR2: DFQATT and SNEGSKA (reference sequence). Trimming removed 3 bases at V and 5 bases at J, with 20 bases between. This CDR3 has 16 residues. The DNA for the CDR3 is TGCAGTGCTAGCCCGGCTGGGACATCAACCGATCAGCCCCAGCATTTT. This translates into CSASPAGTSTDQPQHF.

This clonotype was detected ten times or more. V gene TRBV6-4 combines with J gene TRBJ1-1; TRBD1 matches at 7 bases. The germline V gene encodes CDR1 MRHNA and CDR2 SNTAGT. The CDR3 has 17 amino acids. V shed 4 bases and J 0 bases; nucleotides not matched to a gene: 11. CDR3 coding DNA: TGTGCCAGCAGTGTCGATGACAGGGAGAGGATGAACACTGAAGCTTTCTTT. It codes for CASSVDDRERMNTEAFF.